This T cell receptor beta chain was profiled in a study of cytomegalovirus exposure and HLA in healthy donors. Study at large: From HLA-typed donors, an early data release held tens of millions of unique TCRs.

Study results and caveats: In a later analysis, TCR beta V- and J-gene trimming was associated with a missense DCLRE1C variant.

The primer mix had 60 Vbeta and 13 Jbeta primers. Generated by immunoSEQ multiplex PCR, the TCRdb table keeps only in-frame clones and is missing some. The data contain under 130,000 clones, approximately 82% of them singletons. The germline gives CDR1 SGHAT, CDR2 FQNNGV. The CDR3 covers 16 residues. In regard to this clone: Its matching antigen is unknown. The junction and the germline gene differ at one end; a read error may be behind it.

While unrecorded immune exposures were likely, the donors were nominally healthy when sampled. The source material was PBMCs. This receptor was obtained from a man aged 40-55 years in good health and CMV-seropositive. The chain carries TRBV11-2 and TRBJ2-4; 12 nucleotides line up with TRBD1. CDR3 coding DNA: TGTGCCAGCAGCGGGGACAGGGGGCGAGCCAAAAACAGTCAGTACTTC. Amino acid sequence: CASSGDRGRAKNSQYF.